Following are 29 T cell receptor beta chains from one sample sequenced in a study of T cells after somatic rescue of genetic block. TCRdb's copy holds only in-frame clones and misses some; the assay was immunoSEQ multiplex PCR. Altogether around 52,000 clones are present, approximately 96% being singletons, with the ten largest covering about 0.076%. What was sequenced was peripheral blood mononuclear cells (PBMCs). The origin of the receptors is a child under two years old.

CDR3 protein: CASSPRGLNSPLHF. The CDR3 region has the DNA TGTGCCAGCAGTCCCAGGGGGCTGAATTCACCCCTCCACTTT. The chain combines TRBV27 with TRBJ1-6; 8 bases fit TRBD1. CDR1 and CDR2 (germline): MNHEY, SMNVEV (reference sequence). The CDR3 loop spans 14 amino acids. V lost 5 bases, J lost 7 bases, and 4 bases stayed unmatched.

The chain joins TRBV9 to TRBJ2-1, with D perhaps TRBD2 (6 bases). V was pared by 3 bases and J by 0 bases, with 10 bases between. CDR3 length: 15 residues. Germline V gene sequence: CDR1 SGDLS, CDR2 YYNGEE. The CDR3 nucleotides are TGTGCCAGCAGCGCTAGCGAGAGCTCCTACAATGAGCAGTTCTTC. It translates to CASSASESSYNEQFF.

The J gene is TRBJ2-7, the V gene TRBV27, with TRBD1 matching over 10 bases. The CDR3 consists of 14 residues. The germline gives CDR1 MNHEY, CDR2 SMNVEV (reference sequence). V lost 2 bases to trimming and J lost 4 bases; unmatched junction nucleotides: 2. The CDR3: CASSLPGQGYEQYF. In DNA form, the CDR3 reads TGTGCCAGCAGTTTACCGGGACAGGGGTACGAGCAGTACTTC.

This clone was detected only once. The genes are TRBV19 and TRBJ1-6, with a weak D call TRBD1 (5 bases). V lost 10 bases and J 7 bases, leaving 14 bases between the germline ends. CDR3 length equals 13 residues. CDR1 is LNHDA, CDR2 SQIVND, per germline (reference sequence). The CDR3 sequence: CATRDASNSPLHF. CDR3 nucleotide sequence: TGTGCCACCCGGGACGCATCAAATTCACCCCTCCACTTT.

The J gene is TRBJ1-5, the V gene TRBV19, with D unresolved. V was trimmed by 5 bases and J by 3 bases, leaving 14 bases between them. Looked up from germline, CDR1 is LNHDA and CDR2 is SQIVND (reference sequence). CDR3 length: 15 residues. The CDR3 here is CASSLQSVNNQPQHF. The DNA for the CDR3 is TGTGCCAGTAGTCTGCAGAGCGTCAACAATCAGCCCCAGCATTTT.

The gene calls are TRBV5-1 and TRBJ2-1; the match to TRBD2 covers 12 bases. Trimming at V came to 5 bases and at J to 4 bases, leaving 4 bases not matched to a gene. From germline, CDR1 is SGHRS and CDR2 YFSETQ. The CDR3 length is 15 residues. CDR3 sequence (DNA): TGCGCCAGCAGTTTTGGACTAGCGGGATACAATGAGCAGTTCTTC. Translating it yields CASSFGLAGYNEQFF.

This chain links TRBV12-1 with TRBJ2-7; no check of the table's D call, TRBD2, against the DNA was made. TRBV12-1 has pseudogene status. The CDR3 is made up of 14 amino acids. The CDR3 region is CARRGLAGPYEQYF. DNA for the CDR3: TGTGCCAGAAGAGGGCTAGCGGGCCCCTACGAGCAGTACTTC.

The rearrangement links TRBV11-3 to TRBJ2-5; 10 bases match TRBD1. The CDR3 runs 16 residues. Germline assignment: CDR1 SGHNT and CDR2 YENEEA. After removal of 1 base from V and 1 base from J, the junction contained 3 bases not matched to a gene. The DNA for the CDR3 is TGTGCCAGCAGCTTAGGTGGGACAGGGGCCCAAGAGACCCAGTACTTC. Its protein is CASSLGGTGAQETQYF.

The CDR3 DNA reads TGTGCCAGTAGTACTAGCGGCTCCTACAATGAGCAGTTCTTC. This encodes CASSTSGSYNEQFF. This chain links TRBV19 with TRBJ2-1, with 7 bases aligning to TRBD2. This CDR3 is built from 14 residues. The V gene end was trimmed by 4 bases and the J gene end by 0 bases; junction bases not matched to a gene: 0. Germline CDR1 is LNHDA and CDR2 is SQIVND (reference sequence).

This clone was recorded a few times. The germline gene is not matched at one end of the junction; a read error may be the cause. CDR3 sequence reads: CSARISVFSLF. CDR3 coding DNA: TGCAGTGCTAGAATTTCAGTGTTTAGCCTCTTT. The genes are TRBV20-1 and TRBJ1-1; no definite D call. The CDR3 is 11 amino acids. Looked up from germline, CDR1 is DFQATT and CDR2 is SNEGSKA (reference sequence).

This chain uses TRBV7-2 with TRBJ2-2; a weak D match, TRBD2 (6 bases). This CDR3 is built from 15 residues. Trimming took off 7 bases at V and 9 bases at J, with 21 bases between the two ends. CDR1 and CDR2 (germline): SGHTA, FQGNSA. The CDR3 reads CASIPVAGIYRELFF. The CDR3, as DNA: TGTGCCAGCATCCCCGTGGCGGGGATCTACAGGGAGCTGTTTTTT.

The CDR3 sequence is CAWGAGRTYEQYF. The CDR3 DNA sequence: TGTGCCTGGGGGGCAGGGAGGACCTACGAGCAGTACTTC. The chain employs TRBV30 and TRBJ2-7, with D tentatively TRBD2 (6 bases). V was pared by 5 bases and J by 2 bases, with 13 bases between. The V gene's germline CDR1 is GTSNPN and CDR2 SVGIG (reference sequence). The CDR3 runs to 13 residues.

V usage is TRBV19 and J usage is TRBJ1-5; D is perhaps TRBD1 (5 bases). The length of the CDR3 is 15 residues. Germline assignment: CDR1 LNHDA and CDR2 SQIVND (reference sequence). V gave up 1 base and J gave up 3 bases, with 10 bases separating them. CDR3 protein: CASSIGTRVNQPQHF. CDR3 coding DNA: TGTGCCAGTAGTATAGGGACAAGGGTCAATCAGCCCCAGCATTTT. The full variable domain, its missing parts supplied by reference TRBV19 and TRBJ1-5, is DGGITQSPKYLFRKEGQNVTLSCEQNLNHDAMYWYRQDPGQGLRLIYYSQIVNDFQKGDIAEGYSVSREKKESFPLTVTSAQKNPTAFYLCASSIGTRVNQPQHFGDGTRLSIL.

This chain connects TRBV6-5 to TRBJ1-2; 10 bases line up with TRBD1. J was trimmed by 5 bases and V by 4 bases; bases with no gene match: 4. The CDR3 contains 14 residues. CDR1 and CDR2 from the germline V gene are MNHEY and SVGAGI. In nucleotides, the CDR3 is TGTGCCAGCAGTTCGGGACAGGGGAGGTATGGCTACACCTTC. It is translated as CASSSGQGRYGYTF.

This chain links TRBV9 with TRBJ2-2; 12 bases are shared with TRBD2. V shed 0 bases, J shed 4 bases, and the junction held 1 base outside the gene matches. This CDR3 is built from 16 residues. Germline V lookup: CDR1 SGDLS, CDR2 YYNGEE. The CDR3 region has the DNA TGTGCCAGCAGCGTAGCTAGCGGGAGGGCCACCGGGGAGCTGTTTTTT. Protein product: CASSVASGRATGELFF.

This clone was counted a single time. The chain is built from TRBV6-4 and TRBJ2-3; TRBD1 is a possible D gene (5 bases). Germline V CDR1 and CDR2: MRHNA, SNTAGT. Trimming stripped 7 bases from V and 1 base from J, with 18 bases between. CDR3 size: 16 residues. DNA of the CDR3: TGTGCCAGCACCCAAACCCGGCAGGGCGGCACAGATACGCAGTATTTT. Translated, it gives CASTQTRQGGTDTQYF.

The gene calls are TRBV2 and TRBJ2-1, with 12 bases fitting TRBD2. V shed 6 bases and J 7 bases; nucleotides not matched to a gene: 13. The CDR3 is 17 residues long. Germline V CDR1 and CDR2: SNHLY, FYNNEI. This CDR3 reads CASRTGTSGLPRNEQFF. CDR3 nucleotide sequence: TGTGCCAGCAGGACCGGGACTAGCGGGTTGCCTCGTAATGAGCAGTTCTTC.

V gene TRBV5-1 combines with J gene TRBJ2-1, with 10 bases that match TRBD2. CDR1 SGHRS and CDR2 YFSETQ come from the germline V gene. The CDR3 consists of 16 residues. J was trimmed by 6 bases and V by 0 bases; bases with no gene match: 6. The CDR3 DNA follows: TGCGCCAGCAGCTTGGGGTTAGCTAGCGGGGGCAATGAGCAGTTCTTC. Amino acid sequence: CASSLGLASGGNEQFF.

The V call is TRBV28, the J call TRBJ2-7, with D unresolved. CDR3 length: 11 amino acids. Germline values: CDR1 MDHEN, CDR2 SYDVKM. Trimming cost V 4 bases and J 6 bases, with 7 bases left between them. The CDR3 DNA is TGTGCCAGCAGTTATCCTGGCGAGCAGTACTTC. Protein product: CASSYPGEQYF.

The chain uses TRBV19 and TRBJ2-1, with 12 bases lining up with TRBD2. Unmatched junction bases numbered 6, after V lost 4 bases and J lost 8 bases. The CDR3 length is 15 residues. Germline values: CDR1 LNHDA, CDR2 SQIVND (reference sequence). The CDR3, as DNA: TGTGCCAGTAGTACCCTAGCGGGAGGGCCATATGAGCAGTTCTTC. Amino acids: CASSTLAGGPYEQFF.

The V and J genes are TRBV9 and TRBJ2-1, with 14 bases that match TRBD2. The CDR3 is made up of 15 amino acids. Trimming at V came to 2 bases and at J to 12 bases, leaving 7 bases not matched to a gene. In germline, CDR1 is SGDLS, CDR2 YYNGEE. CDR3 DNA: TGTGCCAGCAGCGTCGGGACTAGCGGGAGATTGGGGCAGTTCTTC. It codes for CASSVGTSGRLGQFF.

V usage is TRBV6-1 and J usage is TRBJ1-2; tentative D call: TRBD1 (6 bases). The CDR3 is 14 residues long. Germline V gene lookup returns CDR1 MNHNS and CDR2 SASEGT. V was pared by 5 bases and J by 4 bases, with 14 bases between. CDR3 residues: CASSQIGGAYGYTF. The CDR3 region has the DNA TGTGCCAGCAGTCAGATTGGGGGGGCCTATGGCTACACCTTC.

The chain uses TRBV2 and TRBJ2-3; 11 nucleotides agree with TRBD2. J gave up 3 bases and V 4 bases, and 0 bases lay outside the gene matches. Germline V CDR1 and CDR2: SNHLY, FYNNEI. The CDR3 consists of 14 residues. CDR3 DNA: TGTGCCAGCAGTGGGACTAGCGGGACAGATACGCAGTATTTT. Its protein product is CASSGTSGTDTQYF. The full variable domain, in which reference TRBV2 and TRBJ2-3 provide the parts outside the CDR3, is EPEVTQTPSHQVTQMGQEVILRCVPISNHLYFYWYRQILGQKVEFLVSFYNNEISEKSEIFDDQFSVERPDGSNFTLKIRSTKLEDSAMYFCASSGTSGTDTQYFGPGTRLTVL.

The chain combines TRBV28 with TRBJ1-2; D is unclear. The CDR3 consists of 14 residues. Germline CDR1 MDHEN, CDR2 SYDVKM. V dropped 1 base and J dropped 4 bases, with 10 bases sitting between them. The CDR3, as DNA: TGTGCCAGCAGTTTATCGGAGACCGCCTATGGCTACACCTTC. Translated, it gives CASSLSETAYGYTF.

The chain joins TRBV10-3 to TRBJ2-7, with 8 bases lining up with TRBD2. From germline, CDR1 is ENHRY and CDR2 SYGVKD. Germline trimming cut 2 bases from V and 1 base from J; bases unmatched to any gene: 1. This CDR3 has 14 amino acids. For the CDR3, the DNA is TGTGCCATCAGTGAGGGACTAGCTTCCTACGAGCAGTACTTC. It yields the protein CAISEGLASYEQYF.

J is TRBJ2-7 and V is TRBV6-1; no clear D. V was trimmed by 2 bases and J by 0 bases, leaving 8 bases between them. The CDR3 runs 14 residues. Germline CDR1 reads MNHNS; CDR2 reads SASEGT. The CDR3 loop is CASSERLRSYEQYF. DNA of the CDR3: TGTGCCAGCAGTGAAAGGTTGCGCTCCTACGAGCAGTACTTC.

The V call is TRBV2, the J call TRBJ2-7, with 7 bases aligning to TRBD1. V shed 1 base, J shed 3 bases, and the junction held 3 bases outside the gene matches. CDR3 size: 14 residues. Per germline, CDR1 SNHLY and CDR2 FYNNEI. CDR3 nucleotides: TGTGCCAGCAGTGAAGGAGCAGGGGGCTACGAGCAGTACTTC. Translating gives CASSEGAGGYEQYF.

This clone was observed once. A junction end diverges from the germline sequence, so it may reflect a read error. This sequence joins TRBV4-1 and TRBJ2-7; 7 bases are shared with TRBD2. There are 13 residues in the CDR3. Per the germline V gene, CDR1 is MGHRA and CDR2 is YSYEKL. CDR3 sequence: CASSHGTNYEQYF. Written as DNA, the CDR3 is TGTGCCAGCAGCCACGGGACTAACTACGAGCAGTACTTC.

The chain carries TRBV19 and TRBJ1-2; D ambiguous. Per germline, CDR1 LNHDA and CDR2 SQIVND (reference sequence). CDR3 length equals 11 residues. V was trimmed by 3 bases and J by 4 bases, leaving 3 bases between them. Here the CDR3 DNA reads TGTGCCAGTAGTATCGCCTATGGCTACACCTTC. Translation gives CASSIAYGYTF.